The 30 T cell receptor beta chains in this list originate from one sample, sequenced in a study of blood T cell repertoires in COVID-19. Libraries were prepared by immunoSEQ multiplex PCR; TCRdb keeps only in-frame clonotypes and omits some of them. The sample carries 140,000 or so clones, 88% recorded once. Sequencing was carried out using peripheral blood. All receptors come from a man aged 60 to 69 with active or convalescent COVID-19.

The chain carries TRBV19 and TRBJ2-7, with TRBD1 matching 8 bases. With 5 bases clipped from V and 7 bases from J, the junction kept 10 bases outside the gene matches. The germline V gene encodes CDR1 LNHDA and CDR2 SQIVND (reference sequence). The CDR3 contains 14 residues. As DNA, the CDR3 is TGTGCCAGTAGTCTCCGGGACAGGTCTTCGGAGCAGTACTTC. It codes for CASSLRDRSSEQYF.

The gene calls are TRBV2 and TRBJ1-5; 7 nucleotides align to TRBD1. Germline-derived CDR1 and CDR2 are SNHLY and FYNNEI. The CDR3 spans 15 residues. Trimming removed 6 bases from V and 6 bases from J; junction bases left unmatched: 11. The CDR3, as DNA: TGTGCCAGCAGGGAGACAGGGTTCTCCGGTCAGCCCCAGCATTTT. This encodes CASRETGFSGQPQHF.

On this clone: The junction departs from germline at one end; a sequencing error may be responsible. The V and J genes are TRBV7-7 and TRBJ2-3; perhaps TRBD2 as D (5 bases). CDR1 is SSHAT, CDR2 FNYEAQ, per germline (reference sequence). CDR3 length: 15 amino acids. CDR3: CASSLGRVGTDTQYF. As DNA, the CDR3 is TGTGCTAGCAGCTTAGGGAGAGTTGGCACAGATACGCAGTATTTT.

The CDR3 spells CASSPGFGNTIYF. The CDR3 DNA reads as TGTGCCAGCAGTCCAGGGTTTGGAAACACCATATATTTT. J is TRBJ1-3 and V is TRBV7-2; perhaps TRBD1 as D (5 bases). Germline values: CDR1 SGHTA, CDR2 FQGNSA. The CDR3 covers 13 residues. Deletions cut 6 bases from V and 3 bases from J, with 9 bases between.

This chain joins TRBV3-1 (or the pseudogene TRBV3-2) and TRBJ1-1; no definite D call. Germline CDR1 LGHDT, CDR2 YNNKEL (reference sequence). The V end was cut by 2 bases, the J end by 5 bases, with 9 bases between. The CDR3 is 13 residues long. DNA of the CDR3: TGTGCCAGCAGCCAAATGGAGAGGACTGAAGCTTTCTTT. Its translation is CASSQMERTEAFF.

The chain employs TRBV6-5 and TRBJ2-7, with D possibly being TRBD1 (6 bases). The CDR3 totals 15 residues. With 6 bases removed from V and 4 bases from J, the gap between germline ends came to 19 bases. Germline lookup yields CDR1 MNHEY and CDR2 SVGAGI. This CDR3 is CASRVNRERRYEQYF. The CDR3 DNA is TGTGCCAGCAGAGTAAACAGGGAAAGGAGGTACGAGCAGTACTTC.

The chain employs TRBV6-1 and TRBJ1-1; TRBD1 might be the D (6 bases). The CDR3 is made up of 15 amino acids. Germline V gene lookup returns CDR1 MNHNS and CDR2 SASEGT. The V end lost 5 bases, the J end lost 1 base, and 14 bases lay between the germline ends. The CDR3 sequence is CASSRTQGGNTEAFF. CDR3 DNA sequence: TGTGCCAGCAGTCGGACACAAGGGGGGAACACTGAAGCTTTCTTT.

This chain uses TRBV5-1 with TRBJ2-7; D possibly corresponds to TRBD2 (5 bases). CDR3 length: 14 residues. The germline V gene encodes CDR1 SGHRS and CDR2 YFSETQ. The V end lost 1 base, the J end lost 0 bases, and 8 bases lay between the germline ends. The CDR3 DNA follows: TGCGCCAGCAGCTTGTTAGCGTCCTCCTACGAGCAGTACTTC. This gives the protein CASSLLASSYEQYF.

The J gene is TRBJ2-2, the V gene TRBV28; 10 nucleotides align to TRBD2. From germline, CDR1 is MDHEN and CDR2 SYDVKM. V shed 1 base and J 7 bases; nucleotides not matched to a gene: 6. This CDR3 has 16 amino acids. Here the CDR3 reads CASSLSGASGSGELFF. Written as DNA, the CDR3 is TGTGCCAGCAGTTTATCGGGGGCTAGCGGGAGCGGGGAGCTGTTTTTT. The full variable domain, with the rest looked up from reference TRBV28 and TRBJ2-2, is DVKVTQSSRYLVKRTGEKVFLECVQDMDHENMFWYRQDPGLGLRLIYFSYDVKMKEKGDIPEGYSVSREKKERFSLILESASTNQTSMYLCASSLSGASGSGELFFGEGSRLTVL.

The rearrangement uses TRBV9 and TRBJ2-1; the D gene is possibly TRBD2 (5 bases). The CDR3 runs 15 residues. The germline V and J ends were trimmed by 4 bases and 4 bases, with 15 bases remaining between them. CDR1 and CDR2 (germline): SGDLS, YYNGEE. Here the CDR3 reads CASSIRDNSYNEQFF. For the CDR3, the DNA is TGTGCCAGCAGCATACGGGATAACTCATACAATGAGCAGTTCTTC.

J is TRBJ2-1 and V is TRBV5-1, with D possibly being TRBD2 (6 bases). In germline, CDR1 is SGHRS, CDR2 YFSETQ. There are 14 residues in the CDR3. Trimming pared 5 bases from V and 6 bases from J, leaving 15 bases between. The CDR3 sequence: CASRVHGTSNEQFF. The CDR3 nucleotides read TGCGCCAGCAGGGTACACGGGACTTCCAATGAGCAGTTCTTC.

The chain uses TRBV11-2 and TRBJ2-2; 7 bases line up with TRBD2. The J segment lost 4 bases and the V segment lost 6 bases, leaving 14 bases of the junction unmatched. Germline values: CDR1 SGHAT, CDR2 FQNNGV. The CDR3 runs to 17 residues. The CDR3 region is CASRPGRGRARTGELFF. For the CDR3, the DNA is TGTGCCAGCAGGCCGGGGCGTGGGAGGGCCCGCACCGGGGAGCTGTTTTTT.

This chain joins TRBV28 and TRBJ1-5, with unresolved D. The V end lost 4 bases, the J end lost 0 bases, and 13 bases lay between the germline ends. The germline CDR1 and CDR2 sequences are MDHEN and SYDVKM. CDR3 length equals 16 residues. CDR3 region: CASSSQTGYSNQPQHF. CDR3 nucleotides: TGTGCCAGCAGTTCACAGACCGGCTATAGCAATCAGCCCCAGCATTTT.

Only one count was recorded for this clone. The chain uses TRBV5-1 and TRBJ2-3; D is perhaps TRBD1 (5 bases). V dropped 0 bases and J dropped 3 bases, with 11 bases sitting between them. The CDR3 has 15 amino acids. The germline V gene has CDR1 SGHRS and CDR2 YFSETQ. CDR3 sequence (DNA): TGCGCCAGCAGCTTGGCCACAGGACCAACAGATACGCAGTATTTT. This codes for CASSLATGPTDTQYF. Based on the CDR3 plus reference TRBV5-1 and TRBJ2-3, the full variable domain is KAGVTQTPRYLIKTRGQQVTLSCSPISGHRSVSWYQQTPGQGLQFLFEYFSETQRNKGNFPGRFSGRQFSNSRSEMNVSTLELGDSALYLCASSLATGPTDTQYFGPGTRLTVL.

This clone was found a few times. The chain carries TRBV5-4 and TRBJ1-2; TRBD1 matches 7 bases. Germline trimming cut 0 bases from V and 4 bases from J; bases unmatched to any gene: 9. Per germline, CDR1 SGHNT and CDR2 YYREEE (reference sequence). This CDR3 spans 16 amino acids. The CDR3 DNA sequence: TGTGCCAGCAGCTTGGGGGGGACGGGACAGCTCTATGGCTACACCTTC. Protein product: CASSLGGTGQLYGYTF.

The chain is built from TRBV16 and TRBJ2-7, with TRBD2 identical over 9 bases. The CDR3 covers 15 residues. Trimming cost V 2 bases and J 6 bases; bases outside gene matches: 8. Germline V lookup: CDR1 KGHSY, CDR2 FQNENV. The CDR3: CASSQSSGSPSEQYF. CDR3 nucleotide sequence: TGTGCCAGCAGCCAAAGTAGCGGGAGTCCGTCCGAGCAGTACTTC.

This sequence joins TRBV6-5 and TRBJ2-1; 9 nucleotides align to TRBD2. CDR1 and CDR2 (germline): MNHEY, SVGAGI. The CDR3 loop spans 15 amino acids. The trim removed 4 bases at V and 2 bases at J, leaving 3 bases unmatched. The CDR3 bases are TGTGCCAGCAGTTCTAGCGGGACCCCCTACAATGAGCAGTTCTTC. Protein sequence: CASSSSGTPYNEQFF.

The V and J genes are TRBV10-1 and TRBJ2-5, with D maybe TRBD2 (6 bases). Per the germline V gene, CDR1 is WNHNN and CDR2 is SYGVQD (reference sequence). The CDR3 covers 15 residues. Trimming left V 4 bases short and J 6 bases short, with 18 bases between. In DNA, the CDR3 is TGCGCCAGCAGTGCCCGGGCGGGGCTCAGAAAGACCCAGTACTTC. This translates into CASSARAGLRKTQYF.

This chain joins TRBV19 and TRBJ2-1; D perhaps matches TRBD2 (5 bases). The CDR3 is 14 residues long. Germline CDR1 is LNHDA and CDR2 is SQIVND (reference sequence). V lost 3 bases, J lost 14 bases, and 20 bases lay in between. CDR3 nucleotides: TGTGCCAGTAGTATGAAAGGACTCTATGGACGCGAGTTCTTC. It specifies CASSMKGLYGREFF.

This clone was counted a single time. V gene TRBV28 combines with J gene TRBJ2-1; a weak D match, TRBD2 (5 bases). V lost 5 bases, J lost 3 bases, and 14 bases lay in between. CDR3 length equals 15 residues. Germline loops: CDR1 MDHEN, CDR2 SYDVKM. The CDR3 DNA is TGTGCCAGCAGTATTATCGTCGGGAACTACAATGAGCAGTTCTTC. This gives the protein CASSIIVGNYNEQFF. Using reference TRBV28 and TRBJ2-1 for the parts outside the CDR3, the full variable domain is DVKVTQSSRYLVKRTGEKVFLECVQDMDHENMFWYRQDPGLGLRLIYFSYDVKMKEKGDIPEGYSVSREKKERFSLILESASTNQTSMYLCASSIIVGNYNEQFFGPGTRLTVL.

The chain has TRBV20-1 and TRBJ2-3; tentatively, D is TRBD2 (6 bases). Germline V gives CDR1 DFQATT, CDR2 SNEGSKA (reference sequence). The V and J ends lost 3 bases and 10 bases respectively, with 11 bases between them. The CDR3 totals 11 residues. For the CDR3, the DNA is TGCAGTGCTAGTGACGGGAGCGCGCAGTATTTT. Translation: CSASDGSAQYF.

This clone was counted a single time. The V and J genes are TRBV16 and TRBJ1-2; 8 nucleotides align to TRBD1. With 6 bases clipped from V and 4 bases from J, the junction kept 4 bases outside the gene matches. The CDR3 loop spans 13 amino acids. The germline gives CDR1 KGHSY, CDR2 FQNENV. The CDR3 loop reads CASSLTGVYGYTF. CDR3 DNA: TGTGCCAGCAGTCTGACAGGGGTCTATGGCTACACCTTC.

The V and J genes are TRBV29-1 and TRBJ1-1, with 9 bases that match TRBD1. This CDR3 comprises 14 residues. CDR1 and CDR2 (germline): SQVTM, ANQGSEA. With V trimmed by 7 bases and J by 2 bases, 8 bases remained unmatched. The chain's CDR3 is CSDTKTGGNTEAFF. DNA of the CDR3: TGCAGCGATACGAAGACAGGGGGTAACACTGAAGCTTTCTTT.

The chain joins TRBV6-1 to TRBJ1-2; D is ambiguous. V was cut by 2 bases and J by 1 base, with 11 bases left in between. This CDR3 spans 15 amino acids. CDR1 and CDR2 (germline): MNHNS, SASEGT. CDR3 bases: TGTGCCAGCAGTGAAAAATCGAGTGGTAACTATGGCTACACCTTC. This sequence encodes CASSEKSSGNYGYTF.

Note on this clone: In this CDR3 the conserved last residue, phenylalanine or tryptophan, is missing, so a read error is likely. The DNA is left out, because the CDR3 cannot be placed on it with certainty; the CDR3 is given as TCRdb lists it. The chain combines TRBV5-8 with TRBJ1-4. Germline V CDR1 and CDR2: SGHTS, YDEGEE. The CDR3 region is 14 residues in length, termini included. The CDR3 sequence is CASSRLQSRGPGGS.

The V and J genes are TRBV24-1 and TRBJ1-1; D is uncertain. Germline loops: CDR1 KGHDR, CDR2 SFDVKD. The CDR3 covers 13 residues. Deletions cut 0 bases from V and 5 bases from J, with 6 bases between. The CDR3 region has the DNA TGTGCCACCAGTGATTTGGGGAGGACTGAAGCTTTCTTT. This codes for CATSDLGRTEAFF.

The chain combines TRBV6-5 with TRBJ2-5; 8 bases agree with TRBD1. Trimming at V came to 6 bases and at J to 2 bases, leaving 8 bases not matched to a gene. In germline, CDR1 is MNHEY, CDR2 SVGAGI. This CDR3 is built from 15 residues. The CDR3 protein is CASSFRGRTQETQYF. Written as DNA, the CDR3 is TGTGCCAGCAGCTTCAGGGGGCGTACACAAGAGACCCAGTACTTC.

This clone was detected only once. CDR3 sequence reads: CASSLMGGQGKTQYF. Here the CDR3 DNA reads TGTGCCAGCAGCTTGATGGGGGGACAGGGCAAGACCCAGTACTTC. The V gene is TRBV5-6, the J gene TRBJ2-5; the match to TRBD1 covers 9 bases. CDR1 is SGHDT and CDR2 is YYEEEE in the germline V gene. Trimming cost V 1 base and J 6 bases; bases outside gene matches: 7. This CDR3 comprises 15 residues.

J is TRBJ2-1 and V is TRBV11-3; D might be TRBD1 (6 bases). The V end lost 4 bases, the J end lost 5 bases, and 9 bases lay between the germline ends. CDR1 and CDR2 from the germline V gene are SGHNT and YENEEA. This CDR3 is built from 13 residues. For the CDR3, the DNA is TGTGCCAGCAGCTACGGACAGAACAATGAGCAGTTCTTC. Its protein product is CASSYGQNNEQFF.

About this clone itself: This sample includes further DNA sequences coding for the same CDR3. V is TRBV7-9 and J is TRBJ1-1; the D is unclear. V lost 1 base and J lost 1, with 7 bases in between. CDR1 SEHNR and CDR2 FQNEAQ come from the germline V gene (reference sequence). This CDR3 is 14 amino acids long. The CDR3 reads CASSLVGGNTEAFF. The DNA of the CDR3 is TGTGCCAGCAGCTTAGTAGGCGGGAACACTGAAGCTTTCTTT.